The 2 T cell receptor beta chains presented below share a single source sample, sequenced in a study of Ad26.COV2.S vaccination and SARS-CoV-2 variants. Only in-frame clones appear in the TCRdb table, and some are missing; sequencing was by immunoSEQ multiplex PCR. The sample holds about 350,000 clones, roughly 94% seen once. Sequenced material: peripheral blood, taken after recovery from COVID-19. The receptors were sampled from a human donor who had recovered from COVID-19.

This CDR3 is CASSSPGGWITEAFF. In DNA form, the CDR3 reads TGTGCCAGCAGCTCCCCCGGGGGATGGATCACTGAAGCTTTCTTT. The J gene is TRBJ1-1, the V gene TRBV2, with D maybe TRBD1 (5 bases). This CDR3 has 15 amino acids. The germline V gene encodes CDR1 SNHLY and CDR2 FYNNEI. V gave up 6 bases and J gave up 4 bases, with 18 bases separating them.

Turning to this clone: Other nucleotide sequences in the sample specify the same CDR3. The chain uses TRBV5-1 and TRBJ2-1; D gene ambiguous. The CDR3 is made up of 15 amino acids. CDR1 is SGHRS, CDR2 YFSETQ, per germline. Deletions cut 0 bases from V and 0 bases from J, with 7 bases between. CDR3 sequence (DNA): TGCGCCAGCAGCTTGGGCGGTAGCTCCTACAATGAGCAGTTCTTC. This translates into CASSLGGSSYNEQFF.